This TCR beta chain appears in the sequencing data of a study of CD8 T cells in Susac syndrome. Germline-derived CDR1 and CDR2 are SEHNR and FQNEAQ (reference sequence). Trimming removed 2 bases from V and 2 bases from J, with 11 bases in between. This CDR3 is 15 amino acids long. While CD8+ and CD4+ T cells were isolated negatively, TEMRA cells were enriched by FACS. Random hexamers were used to reverse transcribe the RNA input (about 0.5 to 1 ug). The authors amplified TCR beta CDR3 across 54 Vbeta and 13 Jbeta using immunoSEQ multiplex PCR. TCRdb reanalysed the immunoSEQ multiplex PCR reads using MiXCR and keeps one entry per CDR3 protein. The repertoire holds 200,000 or so distinct CDR3 sequences, with almost 96% as singletons.

This chain links TRBV7-9 with TRBJ2-3; no clear D. This clonotype was sampled from a human donor with multiple sclerosis. What was sequenced was CD4+ T cells from PBMCs. DNA of the CDR3: TGTGCCAGCAGCTTACGCCAGGTTAACACAGATACGCAGTATTTT. It translates to CASSLRQVNTDTQYF.